This TCR beta chain appears in the sequencing data of a study of identical twins. Each CDR3 protein is one row after TCRdb ran MiXCR on the 5' RACE reads. Of approximately 700,000 distinct CDR3 sequences listed, roughly 6% are singletons. This clonotype has a count of ten or more. Germline V lookup: CDR1 SNHLY, CDR2 FYNNEI. The ends were cut back, 8 bases at V and 7 bases at J, with 18 bases in the middle. The CDR3 length is 13 residues. The rearrangement joins TRBV2 to TRBJ2-7; D remains unclear. This sequence originates from a man between 18 and 29 years old in good health. The sample comprised naive T cells sorted from blood. The CDR3 spells CASSDGMEREQYF. DNA for the CDR3: TGTGCCAGCTCCGATGGAATGGAGAGGGAGCAGTACTTC.